This T cell receptor beta chain was sequenced during a study of shared clonotypes between healthy human individuals. The deep-level immunoSEQ assay was used. Data came from immunoSEQ multiplex PCR; TCRdb stores just in-frame clones and leaves some out. The table has about half a million clones, about four fifths seen once. The receptor was derived from a woman in her forties in good health. Some clones in this sample may be carry-over from other donors' samples. The sample taken for sequencing was PBMCs.

CDR3 nucleotides: TGTGCCAGCAGCGTTGGCAGGGGTACCGGGGAGCTGTTTTTT. Translating gives CASSVGRGTGELFF. The chain uses TRBV9 and TRBJ2-2, with a tentative D call TRBD1 (6 bases). The germline V gene has CDR1 SGDLS and CDR2 YYNGEE. The CDR3 spans 14 residues. The V gene lost 2 bases and the J gene lost 5 bases, with 10 bases spanning the gap. The full variable domain, completed using reference TRBV9 and TRBJ2-2, is DSGVTQTPKHLITATGQRVTLRCSPRSGDLSVYWYQQSLDQGLQFLIQYYNGEERAKGNILERFSAQQFPDLHSELNLSSLELGDSALYFCASSVGRGTGELFFGEGSRLTVL.